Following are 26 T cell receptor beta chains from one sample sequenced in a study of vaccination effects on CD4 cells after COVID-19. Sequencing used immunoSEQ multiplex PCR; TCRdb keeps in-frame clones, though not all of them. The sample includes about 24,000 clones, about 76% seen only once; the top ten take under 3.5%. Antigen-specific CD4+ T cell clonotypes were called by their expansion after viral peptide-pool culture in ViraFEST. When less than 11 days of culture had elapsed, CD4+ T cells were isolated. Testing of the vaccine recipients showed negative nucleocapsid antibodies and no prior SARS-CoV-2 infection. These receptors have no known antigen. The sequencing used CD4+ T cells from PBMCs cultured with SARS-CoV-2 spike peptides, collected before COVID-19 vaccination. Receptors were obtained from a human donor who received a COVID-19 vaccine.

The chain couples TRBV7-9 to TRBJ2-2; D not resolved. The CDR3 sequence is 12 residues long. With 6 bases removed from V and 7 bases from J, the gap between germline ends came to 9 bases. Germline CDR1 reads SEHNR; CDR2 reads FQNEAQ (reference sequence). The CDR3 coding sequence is TGTGCCAGCAGTTGGAATTTCGGGGAGCTGTTTTTT. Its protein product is CASSWNFGELFF. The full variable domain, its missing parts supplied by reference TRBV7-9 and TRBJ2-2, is DTGVSQNPRHKITKRGQNVTFRCDPISEHNRLYWYRQTLGQGPEFLTYFQNEAQLEKSRLLSDRFSAERPKGSFSTLEIQRTEQGDSAMYLCASSWNFGELFFGEGSRLTVL.

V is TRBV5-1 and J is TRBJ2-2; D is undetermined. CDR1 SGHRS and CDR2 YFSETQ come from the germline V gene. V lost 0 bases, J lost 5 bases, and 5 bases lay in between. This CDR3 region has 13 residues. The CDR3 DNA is TGCGCCAGCAGCTTGGGAGATACCGGGGAGCTGTTTTTT. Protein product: CASSLGDTGELFF. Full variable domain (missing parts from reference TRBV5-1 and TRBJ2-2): KAGVTQTPRYLIKTRGQQVTLSCSPISGHRSVSWYQQTPGQGLQFLFEYFSETQRNKGNFPGRFSGRQFSNSRSEMNVSTLELGDSALYLCASSLGDTGELFFGEGSRLTVL.

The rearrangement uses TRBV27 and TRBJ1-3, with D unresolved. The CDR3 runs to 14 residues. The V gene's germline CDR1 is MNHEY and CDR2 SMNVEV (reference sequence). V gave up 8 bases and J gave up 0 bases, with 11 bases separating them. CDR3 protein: CASATIGSGNTIYF. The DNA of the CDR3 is TGTGCCAGCGCAACTATCGGCTCTGGAAACACCATATATTTT.

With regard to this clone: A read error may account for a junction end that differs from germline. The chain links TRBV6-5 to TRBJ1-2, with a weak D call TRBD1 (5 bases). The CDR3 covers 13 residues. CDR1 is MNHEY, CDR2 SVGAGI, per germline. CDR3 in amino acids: CASSLRGNDGYTF. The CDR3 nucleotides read TGTGCCAGCAGTTTAAGGGGTAACGATGGCTACACCTTC.

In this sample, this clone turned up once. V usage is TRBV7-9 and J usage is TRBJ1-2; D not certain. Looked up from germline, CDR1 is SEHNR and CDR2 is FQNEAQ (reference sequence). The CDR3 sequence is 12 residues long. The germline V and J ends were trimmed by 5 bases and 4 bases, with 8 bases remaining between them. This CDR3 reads CASSIVAYGYTF. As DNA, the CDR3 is TGTGCCAGCAGCATTGTGGCCTATGGCTACACCTTC.

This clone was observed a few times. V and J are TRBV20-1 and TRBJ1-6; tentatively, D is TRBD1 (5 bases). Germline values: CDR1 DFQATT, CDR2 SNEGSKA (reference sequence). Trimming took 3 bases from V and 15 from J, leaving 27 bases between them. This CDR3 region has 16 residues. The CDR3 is CSASSGLGVEVGGLHF. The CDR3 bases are TGCAGTGCTAGTTCTGGCTTAGGGGTGGAGGTGGGGGGCCTCCACTTT.

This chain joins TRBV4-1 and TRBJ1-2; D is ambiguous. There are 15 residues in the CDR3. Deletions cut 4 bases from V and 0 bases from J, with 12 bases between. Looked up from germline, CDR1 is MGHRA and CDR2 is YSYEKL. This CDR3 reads CASSPLQFPNYGYTF. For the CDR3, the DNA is TGCGCCAGCAGCCCGCTGCAGTTCCCTAACTATGGCTACACCTTC.

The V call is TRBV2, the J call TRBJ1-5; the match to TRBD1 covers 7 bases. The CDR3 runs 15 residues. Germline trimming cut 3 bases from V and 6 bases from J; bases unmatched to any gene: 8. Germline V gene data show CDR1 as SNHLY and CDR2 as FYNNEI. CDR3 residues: CASSEVETGVQPQHF. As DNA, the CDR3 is TGTGCCAGCAGTGAGGTGGAAACAGGGGTTCAGCCCCAGCATTTT. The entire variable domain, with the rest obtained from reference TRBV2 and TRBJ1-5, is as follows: EPEVTQTPSHQVTQMGQEVILRCVPISNHLYFYWYRQILGQKVEFLVSFYNNEISEKSEIFDDQFSVERPDGSNFTLKIRSTKLEDSAMYFCASSEVETGVQPQHFGDGTRLSIL.

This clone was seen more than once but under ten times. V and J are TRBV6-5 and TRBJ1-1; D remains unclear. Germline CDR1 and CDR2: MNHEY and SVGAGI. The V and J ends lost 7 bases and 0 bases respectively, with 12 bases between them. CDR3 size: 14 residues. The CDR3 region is CASTLGVVNTEAFF. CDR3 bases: TGTGCCAGCACCCTAGGAGTGGTGAACACTGAAGCTTTCTTT.

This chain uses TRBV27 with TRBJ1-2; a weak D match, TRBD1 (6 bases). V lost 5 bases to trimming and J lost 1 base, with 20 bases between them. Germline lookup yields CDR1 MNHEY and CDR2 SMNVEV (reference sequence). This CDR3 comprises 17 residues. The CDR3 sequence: CASSPNRDSTFNYGYTF. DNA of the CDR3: TGTGCCAGCAGTCCCAACAGGGACTCCACCTTTAACTATGGCTACACCTTC.

The CDR3 nucleotides read TGTGCCAGCAGTTCTGAGTATCGGACTAGCGGGAAATCCAGCGAGACCCAGTACTTC. Translation: CASSSEYRTSGKSSETQYF. The chain uses TRBV27 and TRBJ2-5; 12 nucleotides agree with TRBD2. The CDR3 has 19 amino acids. Germline loops: CDR1 MNHEY, CDR2 SMNVEV (reference sequence). Trimming removed 4 bases from V and 5 bases from J; junction bases left unmatched: 17.

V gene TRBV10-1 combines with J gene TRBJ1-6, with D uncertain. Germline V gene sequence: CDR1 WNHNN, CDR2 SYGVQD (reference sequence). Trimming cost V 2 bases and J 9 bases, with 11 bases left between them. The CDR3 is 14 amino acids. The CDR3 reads CASSEAEMRSPLHF. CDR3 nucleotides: TGCGCCAGCAGTGAGGCAGAGATGCGTTCACCCCTCCACTTT.

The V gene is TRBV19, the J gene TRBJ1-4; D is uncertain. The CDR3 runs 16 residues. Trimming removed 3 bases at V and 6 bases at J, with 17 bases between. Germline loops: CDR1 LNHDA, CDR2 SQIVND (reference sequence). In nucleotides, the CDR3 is TGTGCCAGTAGTATTCCTTTCGAATTTCCCTATGAAAAACTGTTTTTT. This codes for CASSIPFEFPYEKLFF. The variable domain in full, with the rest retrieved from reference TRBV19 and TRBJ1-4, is DGGITQSPKYLFRKEGQNVTLSCEQNLNHDAMYWYRQDPGQGLRLIYYSQIVNDFQKGDIAEGYSVSREKKESFPLTVTSAQKNPTAFYLCASSIPFEFPYEKLFFGSGTQLSVL.

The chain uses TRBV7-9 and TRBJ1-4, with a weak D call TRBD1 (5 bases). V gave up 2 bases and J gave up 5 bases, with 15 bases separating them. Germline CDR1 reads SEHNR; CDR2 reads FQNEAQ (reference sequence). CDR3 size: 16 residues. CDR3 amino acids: CASSLIFWGTNEKLFF. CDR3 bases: TGTGCCAGCAGCTTAATCTTTTGGGGCACCAATGAAAAACTGTTTTTT.

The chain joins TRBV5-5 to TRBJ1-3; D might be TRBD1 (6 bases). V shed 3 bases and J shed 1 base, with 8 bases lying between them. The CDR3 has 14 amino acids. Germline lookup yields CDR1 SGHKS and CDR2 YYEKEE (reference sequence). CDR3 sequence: CASSWQGSGNTIYF. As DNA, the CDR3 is TGTGCCAGCAGCTGGCAGGGGTCTGGAAACACCATATATTTT. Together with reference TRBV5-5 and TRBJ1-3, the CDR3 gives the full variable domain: DAGVTQSPTHLIKTRGQQVTLRCSPISGHKSVSWYQQVLGQGPQFIFQYYEKEERGRGNFPDRFSARQFPNYSSELNVNALLLGDSALYLCASSWQGSGNTIYFGEGSWLTVV.

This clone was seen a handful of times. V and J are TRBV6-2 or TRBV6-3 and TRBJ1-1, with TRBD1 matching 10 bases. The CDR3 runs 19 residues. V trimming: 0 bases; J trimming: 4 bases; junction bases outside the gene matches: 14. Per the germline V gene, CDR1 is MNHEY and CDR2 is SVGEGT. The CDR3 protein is CASSYSPWDRGGVGTEAFF. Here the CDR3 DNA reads TGTGCCAGCAGTTACTCCCCCTGGGACAGGGGAGGCGTCGGCACTGAAGCTTTCTTT.

CDR3 DNA sequence: TGTGCCAGCACTGGGGATGAGCAGTTCTTC. Residues: CASTGDEQFF. The rearrangement links TRBV6-6 to TRBJ2-1; no definite D call. In germline, CDR1 is MNHNY, CDR2 SVGAGI (reference sequence). Trimming removed 7 bases from V and 8 bases from J, with 6 bases in between. This CDR3 is 10 amino acids long.

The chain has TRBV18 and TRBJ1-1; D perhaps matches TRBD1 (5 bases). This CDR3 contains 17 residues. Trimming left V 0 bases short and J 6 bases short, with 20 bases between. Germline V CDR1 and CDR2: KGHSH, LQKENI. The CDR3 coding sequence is TGTGCCAGCTCACCACCTTTCCGTCGGGGGAGTCACGCTGAAGCTTTCTTT. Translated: CASSPPFRRGSHAEAFF.

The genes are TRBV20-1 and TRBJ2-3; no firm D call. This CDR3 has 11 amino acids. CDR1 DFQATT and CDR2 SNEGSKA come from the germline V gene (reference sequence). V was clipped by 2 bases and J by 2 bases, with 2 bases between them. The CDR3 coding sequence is TGCAGTGCTAGAACCACAGATACGCAGTATTTT. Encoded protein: CSARTTDTQYF.

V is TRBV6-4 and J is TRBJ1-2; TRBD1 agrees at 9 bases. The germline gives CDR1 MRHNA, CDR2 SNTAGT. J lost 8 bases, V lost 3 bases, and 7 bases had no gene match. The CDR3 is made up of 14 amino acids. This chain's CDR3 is CASSEGAGQGGYTF. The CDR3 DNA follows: TGTGCCAGCAGTGAAGGTGCTGGACAGGGGGGCTACACCTTC.

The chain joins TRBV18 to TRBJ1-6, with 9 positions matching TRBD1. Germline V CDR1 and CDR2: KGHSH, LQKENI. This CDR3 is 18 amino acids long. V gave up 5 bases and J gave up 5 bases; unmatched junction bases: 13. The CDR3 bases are TGTGCCAGCTCAGGATCGGGACAGGGAGTAGCAAATAATTCACCCCTCCACTTT. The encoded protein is CASSGSGQGVANNSPLHF.

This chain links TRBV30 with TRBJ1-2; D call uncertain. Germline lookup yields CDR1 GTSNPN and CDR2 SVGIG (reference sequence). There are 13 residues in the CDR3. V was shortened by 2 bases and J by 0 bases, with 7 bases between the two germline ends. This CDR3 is CAWSPGTNYGYTF. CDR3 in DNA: TGTGCCTGGAGTCCCGGAACTAACTATGGCTACACCTTC.

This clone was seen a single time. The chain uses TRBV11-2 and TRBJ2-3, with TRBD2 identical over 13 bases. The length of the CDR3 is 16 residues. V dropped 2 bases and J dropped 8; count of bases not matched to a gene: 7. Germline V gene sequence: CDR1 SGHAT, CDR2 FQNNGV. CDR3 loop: CASSLSRTSGRGTQYF. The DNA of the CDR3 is TGTGCCAGCAGCTTATCGAGGACTAGCGGGAGAGGTACGCAGTATTTT.

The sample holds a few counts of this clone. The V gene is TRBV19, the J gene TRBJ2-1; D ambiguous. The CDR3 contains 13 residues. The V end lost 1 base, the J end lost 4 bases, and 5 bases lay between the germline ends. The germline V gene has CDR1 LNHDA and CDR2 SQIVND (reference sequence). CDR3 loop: CASSIVRYNEQFF. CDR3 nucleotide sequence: TGTGCCAGTAGTATAGTTCGGTACAATGAGCAGTTCTTC.

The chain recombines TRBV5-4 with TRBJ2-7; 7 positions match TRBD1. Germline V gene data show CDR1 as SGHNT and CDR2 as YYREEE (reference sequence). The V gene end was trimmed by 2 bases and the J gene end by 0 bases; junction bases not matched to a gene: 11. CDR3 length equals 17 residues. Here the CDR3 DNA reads TGTGCCAGCAGCTTAGGCGCCAGGGGGTTCGGCTCCTACGAGCAGTACTTC. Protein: CASSLGARGFGSYEQYF.

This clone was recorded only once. CDR3: CASSDGATNEKLFF. The DNA of the CDR3 is TGTGCCAGCAGTGACGGGGCGACTAATGAAAAACTGTTTTTT. This rearrangement joins TRBV6-1 to TRBJ1-4; perhaps TRBD1 as D (5 bases). The germline V gene has CDR1 MNHNS and CDR2 SASEGT. Trimming removed 3 bases at V and 2 bases at J, with 7 bases between. The CDR3 contains 14 residues.